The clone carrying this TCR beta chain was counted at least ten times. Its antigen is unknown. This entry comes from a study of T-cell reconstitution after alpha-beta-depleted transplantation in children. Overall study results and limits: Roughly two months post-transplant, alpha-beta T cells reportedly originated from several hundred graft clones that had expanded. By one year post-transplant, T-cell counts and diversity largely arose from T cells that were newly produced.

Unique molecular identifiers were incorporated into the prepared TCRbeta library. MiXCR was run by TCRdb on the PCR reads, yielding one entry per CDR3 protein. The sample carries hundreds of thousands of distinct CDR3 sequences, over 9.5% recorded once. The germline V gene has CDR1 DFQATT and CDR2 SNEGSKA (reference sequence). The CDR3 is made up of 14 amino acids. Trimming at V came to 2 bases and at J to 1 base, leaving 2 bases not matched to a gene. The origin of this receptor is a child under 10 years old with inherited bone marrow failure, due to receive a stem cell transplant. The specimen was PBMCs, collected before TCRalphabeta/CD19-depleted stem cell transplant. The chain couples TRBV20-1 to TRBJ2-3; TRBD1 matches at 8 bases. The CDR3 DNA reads TGCAGTGCTAGAAGGGGACAGGGCACAGATACGCAGTATTTT. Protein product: CSARRGQGTDTQYF.